This T cell receptor (beta chain) was identified during a study of cytomegalovirus exposure and HLA in healthy donors. TCRdb's table, derived via immunoSEQ multiplex PCR, lists solely in-frame clones and lacks some. This repertoire shows 150,000 to 200,000 clones, more than 80% found once; its top ten account for roughly 7.5%. V lost 0 bases and J 2 bases, leaving 4 bases between the germline ends. Germline-derived CDR1 and CDR2 are LGHNA and YSLEER. CDR3 length equals 14 residues. The origin of this receptor is a man in his late teens or twenties in good health and CMV-seropositive. Material for sequencing was PBMCs. The J gene is TRBJ2-2, the V gene TRBV4-3; D remains unclear. CDR3 amino acids: CASSQERNTGELFF. The CDR3 DNA sequence: TGCGCCAGCAGCCAAGAGCGAAACACCGGGGAGCTGTTTTTT.